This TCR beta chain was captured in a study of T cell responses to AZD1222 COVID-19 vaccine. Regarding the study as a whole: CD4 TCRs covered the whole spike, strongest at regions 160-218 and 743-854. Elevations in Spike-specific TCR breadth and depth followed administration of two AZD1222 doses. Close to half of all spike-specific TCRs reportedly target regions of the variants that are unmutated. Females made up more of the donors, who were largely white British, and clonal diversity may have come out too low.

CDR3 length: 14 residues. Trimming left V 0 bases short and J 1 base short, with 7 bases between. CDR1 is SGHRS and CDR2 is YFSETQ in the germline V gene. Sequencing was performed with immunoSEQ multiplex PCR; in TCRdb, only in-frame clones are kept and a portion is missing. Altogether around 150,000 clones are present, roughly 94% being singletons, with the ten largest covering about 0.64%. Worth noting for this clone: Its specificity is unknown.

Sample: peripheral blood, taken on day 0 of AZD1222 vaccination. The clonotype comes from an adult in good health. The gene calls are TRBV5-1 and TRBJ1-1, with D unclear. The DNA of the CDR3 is TGCGCCAGCAGCTTGGCGGCAGGGAACACTGAAGCTTTCTTT. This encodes CASSLAAGNTEAFF. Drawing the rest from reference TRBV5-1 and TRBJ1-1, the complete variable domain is KAGVTQTPRYLIKTRGQQVTLSCSPISGHRSVSWYQQTPGQGLQFLFEYFSETQRNKGNFPGRFSGRQFSNSRSEMNVSTLELGDSALYLCASSLAAGNTEAFFGQGTRLTVV.